These 11 T cell receptor beta chains originate from one sample sequenced in a study of blood T cell repertoires in COVID-19. TCRdb keeps only in-frame clones here, not all; method: immunoSEQ multiplex PCR. The sample records about 130,000 clones, 85% being singletons. Sequencing input: peripheral blood. The receptors here all came from a man at least 80 years old with active or convalescent COVID-19.

The rearrangement links TRBV3-1 (or the pseudogene TRBV3-2) to TRBJ2-3; weak D call: TRBD1 (6 bases). The CDR3 is made up of 18 amino acids. V dropped 3 bases and J dropped 4 bases, with 23 bases sitting between them. Germline V gene sequence: CDR1 LGHDT, CDR2 YNNKEL (reference sequence). Here the CDR3 reads CASSQVGSGTGISDTQYF. Here the CDR3 DNA reads TGTGCCAGCAGCCAGGTTGGCTCCGGCACAGGGATTTCAGATACGCAGTATTTT.

The count of this clone is one. V is TRBV11-2 and J is TRBJ2-1, with D perhaps TRBD2 (6 bases). The V and J ends lost 0 bases and 7 bases respectively, with 13 bases between them. Germline loops: CDR1 SGHAT, CDR2 FQNNGV. The CDR3 runs to 15 residues. The CDR3 reads CASSLDYGGRNEQFF. DNA for the CDR3: TGTGCCAGCAGCTTAGATTACGGGGGACGTAATGAGCAGTTCTTC.

V and J are TRBV7-3 and TRBJ2-1, with D maybe TRBD2 (6 bases). Germline V CDR1 and CDR2: SGHTA, FQGTGA. This CDR3 region has 16 residues. Trimming pared 1 base from V and 4 bases from J, leaving 14 bases between. The chain's CDR3 is CASSLRGGLAYNEQFF. Here the CDR3 DNA reads TGTGCCAGCAGCTTAAGGGGCGGGCTAGCGTACAATGAGCAGTTCTTC.

The CDR3 spells CASSPGTRLIANTGELFF. CDR3 DNA: TGTGCCAGCAGCCCCGGGACTAGGCTTATCGCGAACACCGGGGAGCTGTTTTTT. V gene TRBV4-2 combines with J gene TRBJ2-2; 8 bases map to TRBD2. The CDR3 is 18 amino acids. Germline lookup yields CDR1 LGHNA and CDR2 YNFKEQ. J lost 0 bases, V lost 4 bases, and 10 bases had no gene match.

This clone was counted between two and nine times. V usage is TRBV7-9 and J usage is TRBJ2-2; 15 bases are a match to TRBD2. This CDR3 comprises 17 residues. After removal of 7 bases from V and 6 bases from J, the junction contained 9 bases not matched to a gene. Germline V CDR1 and CDR2: SEHNR, FQNEAQ (reference sequence). CDR3 nucleotides: TGTGCCAGCAAGCAAGGAGGACTAGCGGGGGGGGCCGGGGAGCTGTTTTTT. Translation gives CASKQGGLAGGAGELFF.

J is TRBJ2-7 and V is TRBV4-2, with a weak D call TRBD2 (5 bases). This CDR3 comprises 13 residues. CDR1 and CDR2 (germline): LGHNA, YNFKEQ. Deletions cut 0 bases from V and 4 bases from J, with 7 bases between. CDR3 sequence reads: CASSQDRGYEQYF. The CDR3 DNA reads TGTGCCAGCAGCCAAGATAGAGGGTACGAGCAGTACTTC.

The chain combines TRBV27 with TRBJ2-1; D may be TRBD1 (6 bases). V lost 5 bases and J lost 6, with 14 bases in between. Germline V CDR1 and CDR2: MNHEY, SMNVEV (reference sequence). The CDR3 extends over 14 amino acids. The CDR3 DNA is TGTGCCAGCAGTCGATTGGGGGCACGCAATGAGCAGTTCTTC. It codes for CASSRLGARNEQFF.

The chain combines TRBV7-9 with TRBJ2-7, with TRBD1 identical over 8 bases. V gave up 0 bases and J gave up 5 bases; unmatched junction bases: 9. From germline, CDR1 is SEHNR and CDR2 FQNEAQ (reference sequence). CDR3 size: 16 residues. DNA of the CDR3: TGTGCCAGCAGCTTAGCCAGGGGACAGGATCGGGACGAGCAGTACTTC. This sequence encodes CASSLARGQDRDEQYF.

The chain has TRBV6-2 or TRBV6-3 and TRBJ2-5, with TRBD1 as a possible D gene (6 bases). Looked up from germline, CDR1 is MNHEY and CDR2 is SVGEGT. The length of the CDR3 is 15 residues. V gave up 1 base and J gave up 3 bases, with 12 bases separating them. This chain's CDR3 is CASSYYQGLEETQYF. The CDR3 DNA reads TGTGCCAGCAGTTACTACCAGGGGTTGGAAGAGACCCAGTACTTC.

The chain joins TRBV11-2 to TRBJ2-3, with 8 positions matching TRBD1. Germline V gene lookup returns CDR1 SGHAT and CDR2 FQNNGV. This CDR3 has 15 residues. J gave up 2 bases and V 5 bases, and 6 bases lay outside the gene matches. CDR3: CASSPDRGPTDTQYF. CDR3 nucleotide sequence: TGTGCCAGCAGCCCTGACAGGGGTCCCACAGATACGCAGTATTTT.

The chain links TRBV7-8 to TRBJ1-2, with D unclear. In germline, CDR1 is SGHVS, CDR2 FQNEAQ. The CDR3 spans 13 residues. V lost 3 bases to trimming and J lost 4 bases, with 9 bases between them. The CDR3 here is CASSFTPGYGYTF. CDR3 DNA sequence: TGTGCCAGCAGCTTTACACCGGGCTATGGCTACACCTTC.